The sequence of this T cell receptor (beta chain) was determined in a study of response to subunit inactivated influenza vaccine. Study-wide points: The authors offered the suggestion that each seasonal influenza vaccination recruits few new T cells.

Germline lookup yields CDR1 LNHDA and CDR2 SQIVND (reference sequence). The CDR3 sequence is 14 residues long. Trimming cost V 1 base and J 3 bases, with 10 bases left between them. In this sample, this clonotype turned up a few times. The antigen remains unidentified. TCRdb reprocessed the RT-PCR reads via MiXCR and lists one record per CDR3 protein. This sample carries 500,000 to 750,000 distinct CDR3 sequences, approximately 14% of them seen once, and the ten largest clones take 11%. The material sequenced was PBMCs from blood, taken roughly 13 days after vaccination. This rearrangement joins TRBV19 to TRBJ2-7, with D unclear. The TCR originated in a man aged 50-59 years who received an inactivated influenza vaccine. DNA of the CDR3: TGTGCCAGTAGTATAGGCGCAGTGAACTACGAGCAGTACTTC. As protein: CASSIGAVNYEQYF.